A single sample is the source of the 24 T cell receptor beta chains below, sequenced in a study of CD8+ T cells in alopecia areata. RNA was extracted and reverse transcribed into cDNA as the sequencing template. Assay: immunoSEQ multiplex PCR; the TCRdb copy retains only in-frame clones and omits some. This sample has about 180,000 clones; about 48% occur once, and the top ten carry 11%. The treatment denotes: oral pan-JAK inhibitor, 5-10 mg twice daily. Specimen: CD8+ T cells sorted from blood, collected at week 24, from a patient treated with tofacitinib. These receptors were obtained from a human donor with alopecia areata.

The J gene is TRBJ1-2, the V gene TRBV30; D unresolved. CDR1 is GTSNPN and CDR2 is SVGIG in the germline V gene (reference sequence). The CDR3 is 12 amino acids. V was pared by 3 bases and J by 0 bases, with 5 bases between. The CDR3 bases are TGTGCCTGGAGCCAATCTAACTATGGCTACACCTTC. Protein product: CAWSQSNYGYTF.

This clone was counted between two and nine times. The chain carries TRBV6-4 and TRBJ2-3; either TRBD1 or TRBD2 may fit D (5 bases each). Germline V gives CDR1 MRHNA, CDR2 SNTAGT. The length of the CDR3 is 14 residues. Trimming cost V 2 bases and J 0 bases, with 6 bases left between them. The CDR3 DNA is TGTGCCAGCAGTGACAGGGACAGCACAGATACGCAGTATTTT. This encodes CASSDRDSTDTQYF.

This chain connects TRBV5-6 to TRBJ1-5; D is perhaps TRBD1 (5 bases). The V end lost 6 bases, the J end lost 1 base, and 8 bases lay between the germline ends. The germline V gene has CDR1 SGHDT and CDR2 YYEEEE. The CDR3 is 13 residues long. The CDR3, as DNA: TGTGCCAGCACCCAGGGAAGCAATCAGCCCCAGCATTTT. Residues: CASTQGSNQPQHF.

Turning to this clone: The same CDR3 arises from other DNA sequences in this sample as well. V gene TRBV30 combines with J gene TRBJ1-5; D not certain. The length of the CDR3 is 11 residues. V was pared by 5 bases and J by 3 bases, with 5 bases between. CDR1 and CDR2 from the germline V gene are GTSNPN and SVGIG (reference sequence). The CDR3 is CAWGINQPQHF. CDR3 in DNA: TGTGCCTGGGGAATCAATCAGCCCCAGCATTTT.

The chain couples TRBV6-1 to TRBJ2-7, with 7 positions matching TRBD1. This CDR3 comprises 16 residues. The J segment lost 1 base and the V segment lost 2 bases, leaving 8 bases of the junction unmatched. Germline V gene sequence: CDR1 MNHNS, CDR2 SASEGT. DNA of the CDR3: TGTGCCAGCAGTGAATGGGAAATGACAGGGTCCTACGAGCAGTACTTC. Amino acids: CASSEWEMTGSYEQYF.

The CDR3 spells CASPGQASTDTQYF. CDR3 sequence (DNA): TGTGCCAGCCCGGGACAGGCTAGCACAGATACGCAGTATTTT. The V gene is TRBV2, the J gene TRBJ2-3; 8 bases are shared with TRBD1. CDR1 is SNHLY and CDR2 is FYNNEI in the germline V gene. V gave up 8 bases and J gave up 0 bases; unmatched junction bases: 4. The CDR3 contains 14 residues.

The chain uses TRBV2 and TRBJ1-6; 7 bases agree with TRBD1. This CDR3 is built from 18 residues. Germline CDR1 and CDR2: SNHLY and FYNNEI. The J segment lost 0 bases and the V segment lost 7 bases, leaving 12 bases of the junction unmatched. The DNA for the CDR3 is TGTGCCAGCACTTTCCCCGGGACAGAGAGCTCCTATAATTCACCCCTCCACTTT. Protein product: CASTFPGTESSYNSPLHF.

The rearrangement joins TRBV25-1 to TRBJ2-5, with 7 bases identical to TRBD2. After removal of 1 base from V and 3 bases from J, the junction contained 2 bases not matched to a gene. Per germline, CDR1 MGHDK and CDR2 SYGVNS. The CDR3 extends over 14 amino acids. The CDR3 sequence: CASSESGGEETQYF. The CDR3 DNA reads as TGTGCCAGCAGTGAATCTGGGGGGGAAGAGACCCAGTACTTC.

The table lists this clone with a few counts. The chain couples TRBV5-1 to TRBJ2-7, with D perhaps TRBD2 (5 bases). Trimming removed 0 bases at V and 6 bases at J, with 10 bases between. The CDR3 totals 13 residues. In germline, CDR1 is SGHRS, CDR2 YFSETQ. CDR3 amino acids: CASSLDHGVEQYF. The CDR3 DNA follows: TGCGCCAGCAGCTTGGATCACGGGGTCGAGCAGTACTTC.

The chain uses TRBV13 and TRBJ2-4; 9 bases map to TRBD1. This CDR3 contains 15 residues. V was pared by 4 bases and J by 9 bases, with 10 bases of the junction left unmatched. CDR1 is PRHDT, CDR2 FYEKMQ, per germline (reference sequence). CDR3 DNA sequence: TGTGCCAGCAGCTCCCGGGACAGGGAGGACGGCATTCAGTACTTC. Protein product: CASSSRDREDGIQYF.

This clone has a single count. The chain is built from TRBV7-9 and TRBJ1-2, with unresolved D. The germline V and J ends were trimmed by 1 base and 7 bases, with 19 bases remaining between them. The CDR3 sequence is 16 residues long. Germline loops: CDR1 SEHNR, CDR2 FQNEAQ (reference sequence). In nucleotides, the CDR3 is TGTGCCAGCAGCTTAGGGTCGGAAGAGACGCGCTGTGGCTACACCTTC. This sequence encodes CASSLGSEETRCGYTF.

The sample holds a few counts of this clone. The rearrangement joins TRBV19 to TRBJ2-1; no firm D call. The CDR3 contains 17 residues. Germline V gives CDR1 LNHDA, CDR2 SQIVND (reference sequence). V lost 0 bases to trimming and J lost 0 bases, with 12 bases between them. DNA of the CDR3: TGTGCCAGTAGTATAGATCTAAGCTTGAGCTCCTACAATGAGCAGTTCTTC. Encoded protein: CASSIDLSLSSYNEQFF.

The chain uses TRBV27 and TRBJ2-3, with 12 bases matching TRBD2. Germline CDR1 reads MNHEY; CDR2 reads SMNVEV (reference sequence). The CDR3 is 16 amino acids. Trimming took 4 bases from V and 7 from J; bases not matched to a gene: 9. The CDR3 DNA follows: TGTGCCAGCAGTTCTCCTAGCGGGGGGGCTTCAAATACGCAGTATTTT. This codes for CASSSPSGGASNTQYF.

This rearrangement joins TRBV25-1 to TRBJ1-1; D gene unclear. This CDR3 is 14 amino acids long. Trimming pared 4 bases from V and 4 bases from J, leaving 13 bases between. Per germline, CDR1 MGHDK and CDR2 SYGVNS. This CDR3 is CASSGPWGGTEAFF. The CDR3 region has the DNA TGTGCCAGCAGTGGACCCTGGGGAGGCACTGAAGCTTTCTTT.

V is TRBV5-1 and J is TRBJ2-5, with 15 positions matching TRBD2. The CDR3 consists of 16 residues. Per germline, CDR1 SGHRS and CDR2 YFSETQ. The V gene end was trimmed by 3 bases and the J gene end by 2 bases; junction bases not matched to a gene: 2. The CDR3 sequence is CASSSGLAGGQETQYF. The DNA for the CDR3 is TGCGCCAGCAGCTCAGGACTAGCGGGGGGGCAAGAGACCCAGTACTTC.

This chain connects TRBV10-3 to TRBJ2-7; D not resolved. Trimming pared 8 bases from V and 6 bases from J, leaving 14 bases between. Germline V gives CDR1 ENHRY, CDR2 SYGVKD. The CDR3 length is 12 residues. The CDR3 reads CAIEEPGGEQYF. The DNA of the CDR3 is TGTGCCATCGAGGAGCCAGGTGGCGAGCAGTACTTC.

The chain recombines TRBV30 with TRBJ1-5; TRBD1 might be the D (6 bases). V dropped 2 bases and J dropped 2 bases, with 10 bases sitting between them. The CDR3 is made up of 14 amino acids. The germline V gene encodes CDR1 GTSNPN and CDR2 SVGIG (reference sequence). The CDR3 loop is CAWSLHRGNQPQHF. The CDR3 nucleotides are TGTGCCTGGAGTTTACACAGGGGCAATCAGCCCCAGCATTTT.

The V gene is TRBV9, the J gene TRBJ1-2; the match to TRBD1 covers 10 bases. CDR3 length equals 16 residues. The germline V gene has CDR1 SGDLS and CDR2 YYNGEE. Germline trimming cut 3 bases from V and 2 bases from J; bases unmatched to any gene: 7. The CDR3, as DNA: TGTGCCAGCAGCGAGGGACAGGGGATTTGGAACTATGGCTACACCTTC. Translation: CASSEGQGIWNYGYTF.

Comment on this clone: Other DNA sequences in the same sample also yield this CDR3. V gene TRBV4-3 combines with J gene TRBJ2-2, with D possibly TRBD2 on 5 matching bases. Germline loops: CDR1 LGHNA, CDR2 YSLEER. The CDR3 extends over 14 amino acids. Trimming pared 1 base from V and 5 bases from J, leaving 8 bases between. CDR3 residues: CASSQAEGTGELFF. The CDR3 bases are TGCGCCAGCAGCCAAGCAGAGGGTACCGGGGAGCTGTTTTTT.

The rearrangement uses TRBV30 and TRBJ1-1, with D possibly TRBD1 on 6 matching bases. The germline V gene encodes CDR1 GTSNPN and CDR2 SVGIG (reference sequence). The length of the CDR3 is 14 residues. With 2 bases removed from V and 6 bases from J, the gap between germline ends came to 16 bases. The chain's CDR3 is CAWSFGGLGAEAFF. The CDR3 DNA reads TGTGCCTGGAGTTTCGGGGGGCTGGGCGCTGAAGCTTTCTTT.

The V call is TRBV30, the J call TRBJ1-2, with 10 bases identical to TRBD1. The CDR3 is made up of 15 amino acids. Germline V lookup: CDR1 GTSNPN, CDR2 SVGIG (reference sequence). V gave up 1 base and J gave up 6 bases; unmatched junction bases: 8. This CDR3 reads CAWSGATGGEDGYTF. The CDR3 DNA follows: TGTGCCTGGAGTGGGGCGACAGGGGGCGAGGATGGCTACACCTTC.

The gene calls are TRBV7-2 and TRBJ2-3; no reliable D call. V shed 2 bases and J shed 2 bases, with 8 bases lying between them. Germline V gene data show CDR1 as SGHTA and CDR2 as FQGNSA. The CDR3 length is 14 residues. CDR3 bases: TGTGCCAGCAGCTTAATTCGGATCACAGATACGCAGTATTTT. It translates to CASSLIRITDTQYF.

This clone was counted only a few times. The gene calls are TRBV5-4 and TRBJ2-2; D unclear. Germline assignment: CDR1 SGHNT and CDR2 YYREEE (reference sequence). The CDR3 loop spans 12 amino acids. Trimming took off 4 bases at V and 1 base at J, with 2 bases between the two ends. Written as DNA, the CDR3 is TGTGCCAGCAGCGAGAACACCGGGGAGCTGTTTTTT. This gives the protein CASSENTGELFF.

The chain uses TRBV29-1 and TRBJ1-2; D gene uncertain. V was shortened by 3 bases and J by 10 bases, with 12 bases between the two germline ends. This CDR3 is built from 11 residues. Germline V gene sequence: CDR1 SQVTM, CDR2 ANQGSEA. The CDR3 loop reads CSVDTGGFYTF. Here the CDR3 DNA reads TGCAGCGTTGACACGGGCGGGTTCTACACCTTC.